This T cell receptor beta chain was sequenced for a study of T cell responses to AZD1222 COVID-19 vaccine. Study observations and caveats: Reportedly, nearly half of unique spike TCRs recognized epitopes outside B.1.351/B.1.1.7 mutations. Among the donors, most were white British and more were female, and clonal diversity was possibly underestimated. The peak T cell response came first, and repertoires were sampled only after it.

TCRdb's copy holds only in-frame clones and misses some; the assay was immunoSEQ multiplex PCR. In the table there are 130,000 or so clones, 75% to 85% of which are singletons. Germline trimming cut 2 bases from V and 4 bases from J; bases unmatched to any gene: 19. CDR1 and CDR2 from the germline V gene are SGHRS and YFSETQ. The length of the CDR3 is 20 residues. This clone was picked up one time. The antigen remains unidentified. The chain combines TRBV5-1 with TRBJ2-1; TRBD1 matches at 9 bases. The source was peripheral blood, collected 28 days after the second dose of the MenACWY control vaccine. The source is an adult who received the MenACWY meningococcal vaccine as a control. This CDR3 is CASSFVTGGSSSAEYNEQFF. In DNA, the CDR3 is TGCGCCAGCAGCTTCGTAACAGGGGGCAGCTCTAGCGCGGAATACAATGAGCAGTTCTTC.